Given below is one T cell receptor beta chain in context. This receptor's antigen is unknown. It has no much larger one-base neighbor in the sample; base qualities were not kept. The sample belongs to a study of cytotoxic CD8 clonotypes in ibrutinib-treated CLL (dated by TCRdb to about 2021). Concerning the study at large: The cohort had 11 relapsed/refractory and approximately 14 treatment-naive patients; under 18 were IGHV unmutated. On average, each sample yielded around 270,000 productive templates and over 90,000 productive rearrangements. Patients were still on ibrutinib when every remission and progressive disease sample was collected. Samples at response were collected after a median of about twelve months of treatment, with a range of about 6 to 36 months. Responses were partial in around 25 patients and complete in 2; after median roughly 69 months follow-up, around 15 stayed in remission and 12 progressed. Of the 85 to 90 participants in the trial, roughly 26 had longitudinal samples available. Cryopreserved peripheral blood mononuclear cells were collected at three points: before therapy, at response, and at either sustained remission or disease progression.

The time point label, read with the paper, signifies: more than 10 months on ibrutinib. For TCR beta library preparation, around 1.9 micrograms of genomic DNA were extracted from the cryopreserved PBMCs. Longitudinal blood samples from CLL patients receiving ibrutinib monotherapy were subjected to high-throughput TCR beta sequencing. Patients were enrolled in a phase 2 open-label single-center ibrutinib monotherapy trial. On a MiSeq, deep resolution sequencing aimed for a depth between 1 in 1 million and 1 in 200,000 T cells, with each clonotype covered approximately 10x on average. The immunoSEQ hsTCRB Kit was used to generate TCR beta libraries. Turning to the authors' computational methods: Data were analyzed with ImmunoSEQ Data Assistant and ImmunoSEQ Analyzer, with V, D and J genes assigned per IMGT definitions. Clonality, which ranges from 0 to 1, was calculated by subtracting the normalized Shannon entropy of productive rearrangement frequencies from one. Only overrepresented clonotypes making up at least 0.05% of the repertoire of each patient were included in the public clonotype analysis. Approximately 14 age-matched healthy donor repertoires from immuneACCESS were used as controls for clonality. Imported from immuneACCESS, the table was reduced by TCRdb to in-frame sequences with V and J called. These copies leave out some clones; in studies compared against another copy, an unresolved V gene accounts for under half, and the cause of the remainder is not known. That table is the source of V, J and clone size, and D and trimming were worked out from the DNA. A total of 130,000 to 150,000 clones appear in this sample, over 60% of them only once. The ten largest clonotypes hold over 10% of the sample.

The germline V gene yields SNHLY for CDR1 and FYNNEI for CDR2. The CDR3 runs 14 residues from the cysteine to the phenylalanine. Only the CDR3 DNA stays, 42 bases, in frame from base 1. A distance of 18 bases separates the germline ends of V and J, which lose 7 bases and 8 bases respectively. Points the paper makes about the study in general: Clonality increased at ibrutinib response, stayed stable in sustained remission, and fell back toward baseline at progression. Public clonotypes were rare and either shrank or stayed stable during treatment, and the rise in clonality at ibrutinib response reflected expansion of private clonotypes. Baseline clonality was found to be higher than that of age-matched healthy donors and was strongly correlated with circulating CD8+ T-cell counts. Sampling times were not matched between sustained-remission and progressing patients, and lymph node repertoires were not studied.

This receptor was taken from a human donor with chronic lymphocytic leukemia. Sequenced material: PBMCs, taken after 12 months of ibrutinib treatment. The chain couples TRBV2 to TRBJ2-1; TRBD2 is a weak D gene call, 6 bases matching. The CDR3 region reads CASTPILAYDEQFF. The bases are TGTGCCAGCACCCCTATACTAGCATACGATGAGCAGTTCTTC.